The 27 T cell receptor beta chains given below trace back to one sample, sequenced in a study of cytomegalovirus exposure and HLA in healthy donors. Primers included in the PCR were 60 Vbeta and 13 Jbeta primers. The assay was immunoSEQ multiplex PCR, and TCRdb's table has in-frame clones only and misses some. Here the sample spans hundreds of thousands of clones, 70% to 90% being singletons. The source material was PBMCs. These receptors came from a woman aged 18 to 35 in good health and CMV-seronegative.

The chain couples TRBV4-1 to TRBJ1-1, with D tentatively TRBD1 (6 bases). The CDR3 runs 16 residues. With 4 bases removed from V and 0 bases from J, the gap between germline ends came to 15 bases. Looked up from germline, CDR1 is MGHRA and CDR2 is YSYEKL. The CDR3 DNA is TGCGCCAGCAGCCCAGAGGACAGACCGATGAACACTGAAGCTTTCTTT. Translated: CASSPEDRPMNTEAFF.

The rearrangement joins TRBV25-1 to TRBJ1-4; TRBD1 matches 7 bases. V shed 3 bases, J shed 6 bases, and the junction held 7 bases outside the gene matches. Germline CDR1 reads MGHDK; CDR2 reads SYGVNS. The CDR3 totals 15 residues. The CDR3 DNA reads as TGTGCCAGCAGTGATTACCGGGACAGTGATGAAAAACTGTTTTTT. As protein: CASSDYRDSDEKLFF. Combining the CDR3 with reference TRBV25-1 and TRBJ1-4 gives the whole variable domain EADIYQTPRYLVIGTGKKITLECSQTMGHDKMYWYQQDPGMELHLIHYSYGVNSTEKGDLSSESTVSRIRTEHFPLTLESARPSHTSQYLCASSDYRDSDEKLFFGSGTQLSVL.

The chain joins TRBV18 to TRBJ1-1; D not certain. This CDR3 spans 13 amino acids. Trimming stripped 2 bases from V and 1 base from J, with 5 bases between. Germline CDR1 KGHSH, CDR2 LQKENI. Here the CDR3 reads CASSPAENTEAFF. CDR3 DNA: TGTGCCAGCTCACCAGCAGAGAACACTGAAGCTTTCTTT.

The chain recombines TRBV6-1 with TRBJ1-5, with D possibly being TRBD1 (5 bases). Germline values: CDR1 MNHNS, CDR2 SASEGT. Trimming removed 3 bases from V and 0 bases from J, with 6 bases in between. The CDR3 is made up of 14 amino acids. In DNA, the CDR3 is TGTGCCAGCAGTGACAGGGCTAGCAATCAGCCCCAGCATTTT. Translated: CASSDRASNQPQHF.

The V and J genes are TRBV5-5 and TRBJ1-5; 7 bases align to TRBD1. CDR1 and CDR2 (germline): SGHKS, YYEKEE (reference sequence). The CDR3 has 13 residues. The V gene end was trimmed by 3 bases and the J gene end by 4 bases; junction bases not matched to a gene: 1. CDR3 loop: CASSSTGNQPQHF. The CDR3 DNA is TGTGCCAGCAGCTCGACAGGGAATCAGCCCCAGCATTTT.

The chain joins TRBV10-2 to TRBJ2-1; no clear D. The germline V gene encodes CDR1 WSHSY and CDR2 SAAADI. The CDR3 is 14 residues long. Trimming left V 8 bases short and J 4 bases short, with 15 bases between. As DNA, the CDR3 is TGCGCCAGCGCGACCCTAGAACCTTACAATGAGCAGTTCTTC. It yields the protein CASATLEPYNEQFF.

This rearrangement joins TRBV15 to TRBJ2-5; 7 nucleotides line up with TRBD1. The DNA matches TRBJ2-7 better at its end, which makes the J call doubtful. Looked up from germline, CDR1 is LNHNV and CDR2 is YYDKDF (reference sequence). The CDR3 runs to 17 residues. The CDR3 nucleotides read TGTGCCACCAGCAGAGTCCCTAAACTAGGGACAGCTTACGAGCAGTACTTC. Translating gives CATSRVPKLGTAYEQYF.

V usage is TRBV7-6 and J usage is TRBJ2-7; 9 bases align to TRBD1. Germline V gives CDR1 SGHVS, CDR2 FNYEAQ. This CDR3 comprises 13 residues. Germline trimming cut 4 bases from V and 6 bases from J; bases unmatched to any gene: 4. The CDR3 here is CASSSGTGSEQYF. Written as DNA, the CDR3 is TGTGCCAGCAGCTCCGGGACAGGGAGCGAGCAGTACTTC. The full variable domain, in which reference TRBV7-6 and TRBJ2-7 provide the parts outside the CDR3, is GAGVSQSPRYKVTKRGQDVALRCDPISGHVSLYWYRQALGQGPEFLTYFNYEAQQDKSGLPNDRFSAERPEGSISTLTIQRTEQRDSAMYRCASSSGTGSEQYFGPGTRLTVT.

The V and J genes are TRBV5-1 and TRBJ1-2; tentative D call: TRBD1 (6 bases). Between the trimmed V and J ends, which lost 5 bases and 2 bases, there was a span of 19 bases. Germline lookup yields CDR1 SGHRS and CDR2 YFSETQ. The CDR3 has 16 residues. The CDR3, as DNA: TGCGCCAGCAGTCCTCAGGTGGGGGCTTACAACTATGGCTACACCTTC. This encodes CASSPQVGAYNYGYTF.

The rearrangement links TRBV27 to TRBJ2-3; D uncertain. Trimming removed 0 bases at V and 2 bases at J, with 6 bases between. Germline-derived CDR1 and CDR2 are MNHEY and SMNVEV (reference sequence). This CDR3 region has 14 residues. The CDR3, as DNA: TGTGCCAGCAGTTTATCTCCTTACACAGATACGCAGTATTTT. Protein sequence: CASSLSPYTDTQYF.

The chain recombines TRBV7-8 with TRBJ2-4; TRBD2 might be the D (6 bases). Trimming removed 1 base from V and 0 bases from J, with 19 bases in between. CDR3 size: 19 residues. Germline CDR1 reads SGHVS; CDR2 reads FQNEAQ. The CDR3 here is CASSLGGLETILAKNIQYF. CDR3 DNA sequence: TGTGCCAGCAGCTTAGGGGGACTCGAGACTATTCTAGCCAAAAACATTCAGTACTTC. Full variable domain (outside the CDR3, taken from reference TRBV7-8 and TRBJ2-4): GAGVSQSPRYKVAKRGQDVALRCDPISGHVSLFWYQQALGQGPEFLTYFQNEAQLDKSGLPSDRFFAERPEGSVSTLKIQRTQQEDSAVYLCASSLGGLETILAKNIQYFGAGTRLSVL.

The chain carries TRBV21-1 and TRBJ2-1; the table's TRBD2 call for D was not verified on the DNA. TRBV21-1 is reported as a pseudogene. The CDR3 loop spans 19 amino acids. This CDR3 is CASLDERRTSGGAGDEQFF. The CDR3 DNA is TGTGCCAGCTTGGACGAAAGAAGGACTAGCGGGGGGGCCGGGGATGAGCAGTTCTTC.

V usage is TRBV2 and J usage is TRBJ1-3; D is perhaps TRBD1 (5 bases). V was pared by 1 base and J by 6 bases, with 16 bases between. The V gene's germline CDR1 is SNHLY and CDR2 FYNNEI. The CDR3 is made up of 16 amino acids. CDR3 sequence reads: CASSEGARIGENTIYF. The CDR3 bases are TGTGCCAGCAGTGAAGGGGCCAGGATAGGGGAAAACACCATATATTTT.

The chain recombines TRBV9 with TRBJ2-7; 10 nucleotides agree with TRBD1. J was trimmed by 5 bases and V by 0 bases; bases with no gene match: 2. Germline-derived CDR1 and CDR2 are SGDLS and YYNGEE. The CDR3 consists of 14 residues. The CDR3 region has the DNA TGTGCCAGCAGCGTAGCGACAGGGGGCGACGAGCAGTACTTC. It is translated as CASSVATGGDEQYF.

The gene calls are TRBV9 and TRBJ1-4; D unresolved. This CDR3 comprises 15 residues. The V gene lost 3 bases and the J gene lost 4 bases, with 13 bases spanning the gap. CDR1 and CDR2 from the germline V gene are SGDLS and YYNGEE. The CDR3 loop is CASSGGREINEKLFF. The CDR3 coding sequence is TGTGCCAGCAGCGGTGGACGGGAGATTAATGAAAAACTGTTTTTT.

The chain carries TRBV25-1 and TRBJ2-5, with 8 bases identical to TRBD1. V trimming: 3 bases; J trimming: 5 bases; junction bases outside the gene matches: 11. This CDR3 has 16 amino acids. Germline V gene sequence: CDR1 MGHDK, CDR2 SYGVNS. CDR3 sequence (DNA): TGTGCCAGCAGTGAGCCCGGCAGGGGGCGCGGTGAGACCCAGTACTTC. Translated, it gives CASSEPGRGRGETQYF.

About this clone: The same CDR3 is also encoded by other DNA sequences in this sample. The rearrangement joins TRBV5-1 to TRBJ2-1, with D possibly being TRBD1 (6 bases). The CDR3 is 12 amino acids. Germline V gene data show CDR1 as SGHRS and CDR2 as YFSETQ. Trimming left V 3 bases short and J 6 bases short, with 7 bases between. CDR3 DNA: TGCGCCAGCAGCTCACAGGGCAATGAGCAGTTCTTC. Amino acids: CASSSQGNEQFF.

The chain couples TRBV2 to TRBJ2-3; TRBD2 agrees at 8 bases. There are 15 residues in the CDR3. CDR1 SNHLY and CDR2 FYNNEI come from the germline V gene. J was trimmed by 4 bases and V by 6 bases; bases with no gene match: 9. In nucleotides, the CDR3 is TGTGCCAGCAGCCGGGGACTAGATCTGGCAGATACGCAGTATTTT. It yields the protein CASSRGLDLADTQYF.

The CDR3 DNA reads as TGTGCCAGCAGCTTGGCCCTAGCGACTGTAGAGACCCAGTACTTC. It specifies CASSLALATVETQYF. The chain joins TRBV5-4 to TRBJ2-5, with a possible D match to TRBD2 (6 bases). The CDR3 is 15 amino acids. Trimming removed 0 bases from V and 4 bases from J, with 13 bases in between. The germline V gene encodes CDR1 SGHNT and CDR2 YYREEE (reference sequence).

The chain carries TRBV19 and TRBJ1-2, with TRBD1 matching 11 bases. The CDR3 contains 17 residues. J was trimmed by 0 bases and V by 6 bases; bases with no gene match: 9. Germline CDR1 and CDR2: LNHDA and SQIVND (reference sequence). As DNA, the CDR3 is TGTGCCAGTAGCACGGGACAGGGGGTACTCACTAACTATGGCTACACCTTC. This translates into CASSTGQGVLTNYGYTF. Looking up the rest from reference TRBV19 and TRBJ1-2 gives the full variable domain: DGGITQSPKYLFRKEGQNVTLSCEQNLNHDAMYWYRQDPGQGLRLIYYSQIVNDFQKGDIAEGYSVSREKKESFPLTVTSAQKNPTAFYLCASSTGQGVLTNYGYTFGSGTRLTVV.

The CDR3: CASTPRGNTIYF. CDR3 DNA sequence: TGTGCCAGCACCCCCCGGGGAAACACCATATATTTT. V gene TRBV2 combines with J gene TRBJ1-3; the D is unclear. The CDR3 extends over 12 amino acids. The V gene lost 7 bases and the J gene lost 4 bases, with 8 bases spanning the gap. Germline V CDR1 and CDR2: SNHLY, FYNNEI.

The V call is TRBV7-9, the J call TRBJ1-1, with a weak D call TRBD1 (6 bases). CDR3 length: 17 amino acids. Germline V CDR1 and CDR2: SEHNR, FQNEAQ (reference sequence). V lost 4 bases to trimming and J lost 1 base, with 19 bases between them. The DNA for the CDR3 is TGTGCCAGCAGCTCTACCGTCCTGGGGGCCGAGAACACTGAAGCTTTCTTT. It codes for CASSSTVLGAENTEAFF.

The chain combines TRBV27 with TRBJ2-7, with D possibly being TRBD1 (6 bases). The germline V and J ends were trimmed by 2 bases and 0 bases, with 11 bases remaining between them. CDR1 is MNHEY and CDR2 is SMNVEV in the germline V gene (reference sequence). This CDR3 spans 15 amino acids. The CDR3 spells CASSLRGWASYEQYF. In nucleotides, the CDR3 is TGTGCCAGCAGTTTAAGGGGGTGGGCCTCCTACGAGCAGTACTTC.

The chain employs TRBV29-1 and TRBJ2-7; TRBD2 matches at 7 bases. Germline V gene sequence: CDR1 SQVTM, CDR2 ANQGSEA. V trimming: 6 bases; J trimming: 3 bases; junction bases outside the gene matches: 8. This CDR3 region has 13 residues. CDR3 protein: CSVGGTWSYEQYF. The CDR3 DNA is TGCAGCGTGGGGGGGACCTGGAGCTACGAGCAGTACTTC.

This chain links TRBV19 with TRBJ1-5; D perhaps matches TRBD1 (5 bases). The CDR3 is made up of 15 amino acids. From germline, CDR1 is LNHDA and CDR2 SQIVND (reference sequence). Deletions cut 3 bases from V and 6 bases from J, with 15 bases between. The CDR3 reads CASSIYPGHGQPQHF. DNA for the CDR3: TGTGCCAGTAGTATTTACCCAGGGCATGGTCAGCCCCAGCATTTT.

The rearrangement links TRBV29-1 to TRBJ1-5; D not resolved. The CDR3 consists of 13 residues. Trimming took off 4 bases at V and 0 bases at J, with 7 bases between the two ends. The germline V gene has CDR1 SQVTM and CDR2 ANQGSEA. CDR3 nucleotide sequence: TGCAGCGTTGGGCAGGATAGCAATCAGCCCCAGCATTTT. Its translation: CSVGQDSNQPQHF.

The chain uses TRBV7-3 and TRBJ2-5; D might be TRBD2 (6 bases). V was pared by 2 bases and J by 4 bases, with 8 bases between. There are 13 residues in the CDR3. The germline gives CDR1 SGHTA, CDR2 FQGTGA. CDR3 protein: CASSLGRGETQYF. CDR3 DNA sequence: TGTGCCAGCAGCTTAGGGCGGGGAGAGACCCAGTACTTC.